Shown below are 26 T cell receptor beta chains from a single sample sequenced in a study of T cell repertoires in cytomegalovirus infection. TCRdb independently ran MiXCR on the reads; one entry per CDR3 protein. There are roughly 230,000 distinct CDR3 sequences in the sample; about 12% occur only once, and 1.6% lies in the top ten. Input material: PBMCs. These receptors were taken from a human donor in good health (CMV status not recorded). Some clones in this sample may be carry-over from other donors' samples.

This clonotype was counted ten times or more. The rearrangement uses TRBV19 and TRBJ2-5; D is possibly TRBD2 (6 bases). Germline lookup yields CDR1 LNHDA and CDR2 SQIVND (reference sequence). V was pared by 5 bases and J by 5 bases, with 21 bases between. The CDR3 spans 16 residues. CDR3 residues: CASSLYRLDGTETQYF. CDR3 bases: TGTGCCAGTAGTCTCTACCGACTAGATGGGACGGAGACCCAGTACTTC.

The table lists this clonotype with many counts. The rearrangement links TRBV7-2 to TRBJ2-7, with a tentative D call TRBD1 (5 bases). The CDR3 length is 12 residues. Trimming stripped 1 base from V and 7 bases from J, with 8 bases between. Germline V gene lookup returns CDR1 SGHTA and CDR2 FQGNSA. CDR3 in amino acids: CASSLDRGEQYF. CDR3 nucleotides: TGTGCCAGCAGCTTAGATAGGGGTGAGCAGTACTTC.

This sequence joins TRBV28 and TRBJ1-6; 10 bases agree with TRBD1. The CDR3 is 15 amino acids. CDR1 and CDR2 (germline): MDHEN, SYDVKM. Trimming at V came to 6 bases and at J to 7 bases, leaving 6 bases not matched to a gene. This CDR3 is CASRSGTGVNSPLHF. In DNA, the CDR3 is TGTGCCAGCAGGTCCGGGACAGGGGTAAATTCACCCCTCCACTTT. The entire variable domain, with the rest obtained from reference TRBV28 and TRBJ1-6, is as follows: DVKVTQSSRYLVKRTGEKVFLECVQDMDHENMFWYRQDPGLGLRLIYFSYDVKMKEKGDIPEGYSVSREKKERFSLILESASTNQTSMYLCASRSGTGVNSPLHFGNGTRLTVT.

This clonotype was picked up a small number of times. J is TRBJ1-2 and V is TRBV20-1; perhaps TRBD1 as D (5 bases). V was pared by 6 bases and J by 4 bases, with 18 bases between. This CDR3 has 14 residues. CDR1 is DFQATT and CDR2 is SNEGSKA in the germline V gene (reference sequence). CDR3 sequence: CSATRTGRPYGYTF. CDR3 in DNA: TGCAGTGCCACCCGTACAGGCCGGCCCTATGGCTACACCTTC.

Ten or more counts support this clonotype. The J gene is TRBJ2-7, the V gene TRBV11-3, with 7 bases matching TRBD2. CDR1 and CDR2 (germline): SGHNT, YENEEA. The trim removed 5 bases at V and 3 bases at J, leaving 7 bases unmatched. The CDR3 extends over 14 amino acids. CDR3 DNA sequence: TGTGCCAGCAGCGGTGGGGCTAGCGGCTACGAGCAGTACTTC. This encodes CASSGGASGYEQYF.

The chain uses TRBV18 and TRBJ2-3; 7 bases match TRBD1. V lost 0 bases to trimming and J lost 4 bases; unmatched junction nucleotides: 1. Looked up from germline, CDR1 is KGHSH and CDR2 is LQKENI. The CDR3 length is 14 residues. This CDR3 is CASSPPQGADTQYF. CDR3 DNA: TGTGCCAGCTCACCACCCCAGGGGGCAGATACGCAGTATTTT.

This sequence joins TRBV7-2 and TRBJ1-1; no clear D. The V gene lost 5 bases and the J gene lost 11 bases, with 21 bases spanning the gap. This CDR3 contains 14 residues. Germline V gene sequence: CDR1 SGHTA, CDR2 FQGNSA. CDR3 loop: CASSLTYSKDRAFF. CDR3 nucleotides: TGTGCCAGCAGCCTGACGTATTCGAAGGACCGGGCTTTCTTT. Together with reference TRBV7-2 and TRBJ1-1, the CDR3 gives the full variable domain: GAGVSQSPSNKVTEKGKDVELRCDPISGHTALYWYRQSLGQGLEFLIYFQGNSAPDKSGLPSDRFSAERTGGSVSTLTIQRTQQEDSAVYLCASSLTYSKDRAFFGQGTRLTVV.

In its sample, this clonotype was seen many times. J is TRBJ2-1 and V is TRBV28; D not certain. Per the germline V gene, CDR1 is MDHEN and CDR2 is SYDVKM. The V end lost 3 bases, the J end lost 7 bases, and 10 bases lay between the germline ends. The CDR3 spans 13 residues. The CDR3 DNA is TGTGCCAGCAGTTTCTCCGGGTTTAATGAGCAGTTCTTC. Protein sequence: CASSFSGFNEQFF.

DNA for the CDR3: TGCAGTGCTAGAGAGGGGGGGGCCAGTGGCTACACCTTC. It specifies CSAREGGASGYTF. V gene TRBV20-1 combines with J gene TRBJ1-2, with a possible D match to TRBD1 (6 bases). The V gene lost 0 bases and the J gene lost 7 bases, with 12 bases spanning the gap. Per the germline V gene, CDR1 is DFQATT and CDR2 is SNEGSKA (reference sequence). The CDR3 covers 13 residues.

This clonotype was recorded at least ten times. The V gene is TRBV7-2, the J gene TRBJ2-1; 11 bases map to TRBD2. CDR1 and CDR2 from the germline V gene are SGHTA and FQGNSA. V lost 1 base, J lost 1 base, and 6 bases stayed unmatched. This CDR3 region has 18 residues. CDR3 nucleotides: TGTGCCAGCAGCTTAGTATCGGCTAGCGGGGGGTCCTACAATGAGCAGTTCTTC. Translated, it gives CASSLVSASGGSYNEQFF.

J is TRBJ2-1 and V is TRBV9; 10 bases are shared with TRBD2. Germline V gene sequence: CDR1 SGDLS, CDR2 YYNGEE. J lost 1 base, V lost 2 bases, and 3 bases had no gene match. This CDR3 spans 16 amino acids. The CDR3: CASSVLLAGSYNEQFF. The CDR3, as DNA: TGTGCCAGCAGCGTTTTACTAGCGGGATCCTACAATGAGCAGTTCTTC.

The chain has TRBV28 and TRBJ2-1; tentative D call: TRBD2 (6 bases). Trimming pared 6 bases from V and 7 bases from J, leaving 16 bases between. Germline CDR1 MDHEN, CDR2 SYDVKM. The CDR3 is 14 amino acids. CDR3 sequence reads: CASRGSGLQNEQFF. Written as DNA, the CDR3 is TGTGCCAGCAGGGGGTCGGGACTCCAAAATGAGCAGTTCTTC.

This clonotype was seen repeatedly, ten times or more. V and J are TRBV5-1 and TRBJ2-5; no firm D call. The V gene lost 2 bases and the J gene lost 0 bases, with 14 bases spanning the gap. Germline assignment: CDR1 SGHRS and CDR2 YFSETQ. The CDR3 has 16 amino acids. In nucleotides, the CDR3 is TGCGCCAGCAGCTTCGGTGGGCGCGGAGACCAAGAGACCCAGTACTTC. This sequence encodes CASSFGGRGDQETQYF.

The sample holds a few counts of this clonotype. The V call is TRBV7-9, the J call TRBJ1-5; 7 nucleotides match TRBD1. The germline gives CDR1 SEHNR, CDR2 FQNEAQ (reference sequence). Unmatched junction bases numbered 8, after V lost 5 bases and J lost 4 bases. This CDR3 is built from 15 residues. The CDR3 reads CASSPPGQANQPQHF. The DNA of the CDR3 is TGTGCCAGCAGCCCCCCCGGACAGGCGAATCAGCCCCAGCATTTT. The complete variable domain, with remaining parts taken from reference TRBV7-9 and TRBJ1-5, reads DTGVSQNPRHKITKRGQNVTFRCDPISEHNRLYWYRQTLGQGPEFLTYFQNEAQLEKSRLLSDRFSAERPKGSFSTLEIQRTEQGDSAMYLCASSPPGQANQPQHFGDGTRLSIL.

This clonotype was observed a handful of times. The J gene is TRBJ2-5, the V gene TRBV11-2; the match to TRBD2 covers 8 bases. V gave up 1 base and J gave up 5 bases; unmatched junction bases: 9. Germline V lookup: CDR1 SGHAT, CDR2 FQNNGV. CDR3 size: 16 residues. The CDR3 DNA reads as TGTGCCAGCAGCTTAGGGATAGCGGGATATCCGGAGACCCAGTACTTC. It encodes CASSLGIAGYPETQYF.

This clonotype was recorded many times. The rearrangement links TRBV7-2 to TRBJ1-1; D remains unclear. Per germline, CDR1 SGHTA and CDR2 FQGNSA. CDR3 size: 13 residues. The ends were cut back, 4 bases at V and 6 bases at J, with 12 bases in the middle. Here the CDR3 DNA reads TGTGCCAGCAGCTCTACCCGCCTGGCTGAAGCTTTCTTT. Amino acid sequence: CASSSTRLAEAFF. Variable domain in full (rest from reference TRBV7-2 and TRBJ1-1): GAGVSQSPSNKVTEKGKDVELRCDPISGHTALYWYRQSLGQGLEFLIYFQGNSAPDKSGLPSDRFSAERTGGSVSTLTIQRTQQEDSAVYLCASSSTRLAEAFFGQGTRLTVV.

This clonotype was seen at least ten times. V usage is TRBV12-3 or TRBV12-4 and J usage is TRBJ2-1; TRBD2 is a possible D gene (5 bases). This CDR3 comprises 15 residues. V was trimmed by 5 bases and J by 0 bases, leaving 11 bases between them. The CDR3 nucleotides read TGTGCCAGCAGTCGGGGAACTAGCTCCTACAATGAGCAGTTCTTC. It codes for CASSRGTSSYNEQFF.

Turning to this clonotype: A much larger clone differs from this one at a single base, so this may be a read error. The V call is TRBV29-1, the J call TRBJ2-4; the D call may be TRBD1 or TRBD2 (5 bases each). Per germline, CDR1 SQVTM and CDR2 ANQGSEA. The CDR3 is 15 amino acids. V lost 2 bases and J 2 bases, leaving 13 bases between the germline ends. CDR3 sequence reads: CSVERDAESKNIQYF. The CDR3 DNA reads TGCAGCGTTGAAAGGGACGCGGAGTCCAAAAACATTCAGTACTTC.

In this sample, this clonotype turned up many times. The junction shows a germline mismatch at one end, possibly a read error. This chain uses TRBV28 with TRBJ2-7; TRBD2 matches at 8 bases. The CDR3 contains 12 residues. CDR1 is MDHEN, CDR2 SYDVKM, per germline. The CDR3 is CASLGLSGTRHF. In DNA, the CDR3 is TGTGCCAGCCTTGGTCTTAGCGGGACCCGGCACTTC.

This clonotype has a count of ten or more. The chain employs TRBV4-3 and TRBJ2-5; D remains unclear. Germline CDR1 reads LGHNA; CDR2 reads YSLEER. The CDR3 consists of 14 residues. V dropped 5 bases and J dropped 2 bases, with 12 bases sitting between them. The CDR3 region has the DNA TGCGCCAGCAGCACAATTCTGGGACAAGAGACCCAGTACTTC. It codes for CASSTILGQETQYF.

This clonotype has ten or more counts. The V and J genes are TRBV6-2 or TRBV6-3 and TRBJ2-3, with 9 bases aligning to TRBD1. This CDR3 region has 18 residues. Germline V gene sequence: CDR1 MNHEY, CDR2 SVGEGT. V dropped 1 base and J dropped 1; count of bases not matched to a gene: 9. CDR3 loop: CASSYYGTGRTRTDTQYF. In DNA, the CDR3 is TGTGCCAGCAGTTACTATGGGACAGGGAGGACCCGCACAGATACGCAGTATTTT.

The chain combines TRBV9 with TRBJ2-7; TRBD1 or TRBD2 may be the D gene (6 bases each). V was pared by 2 bases and J by 4 bases, with 13 bases between. Per germline, CDR1 SGDLS and CDR2 YYNGEE. The CDR3 is 14 amino acids. The CDR3 reads CASSVRGAGYEQYF. For the CDR3, the DNA is TGTGCCAGCAGCGTGAGGGGGGCCGGGTACGAGCAGTACTTC.

The rearrangement links TRBV6-6 to TRBJ2-2; D is perhaps TRBD2 (6 bases). CDR3 length equals 15 residues. Deletions cut 2 bases from V and 4 bases from J, with 11 bases between. Germline V gene data show CDR1 as MNHNY and CDR2 as SVGAGI (reference sequence). CDR3 region: CASSYGGVGTGELFF. CDR3 sequence (DNA): TGTGCCAGCAGTTACGGAGGGGTGGGCACCGGGGAGCTGTTTTTT.

The chain is built from TRBV28 and TRBJ1-5; D possibly corresponds to TRBD1 (6 bases). This CDR3 has 15 amino acids. Trimming stripped 6 bases from V and 0 bases from J, with 12 bases between. Germline values: CDR1 MDHEN, CDR2 SYDVKM. CDR3 loop: CASRTTGFSNQPQHF. CDR3 bases: TGTGCCAGCAGAACGACAGGTTTTAGCAATCAGCCCCAGCATTTT. The complete variable domain, with remaining parts taken from reference TRBV28 and TRBJ1-5, reads DVKVTQSSRYLVKRTGEKVFLECVQDMDHENMFWYRQDPGLGLRLIYFSYDVKMKEKGDIPEGYSVSREKKERFSLILESASTNQTSMYLCASRTTGFSNQPQHFGDGTRLSIL.

This clonotype was detected many times. In nucleotides, the CDR3 is TGTGCCAGCAGTTCCGGGACACCCCTTATAGAGCAGTACTTC. Amino acids: CASSSGTPLIEQYF. This chain uses TRBV12-3 or TRBV12-4 with TRBJ2-7; the D gene is possibly TRBD1 (6 bases). The CDR3 extends over 14 amino acids. V dropped 4 bases and J dropped 7 bases, with 17 bases sitting between them.

The chain combines TRBV20-1 with TRBJ1-3, with D possibly TRBD1 on 5 matching bases. Germline V gene lookup returns CDR1 DFQATT and CDR2 SNEGSKA (reference sequence). This CDR3 contains 15 residues. Trimming took 0 bases from V and 2 from J, leaving 11 bases between them. In DNA form, the CDR3 reads TGCAGTGCTAGAGATCCAAGGGGCCCTGGAAACACCATATATTTT. Protein product: CSARDPRGPGNTIYF.